The 11 T cell receptor beta chains listed next were all sequenced from one sample in a study of cytomegalovirus exposure and HLA in healthy donors. 13 Jbeta primers and 60 Vbeta primers were used for the PCR. Sequencing used immunoSEQ multiplex PCR; TCRdb keeps in-frame clones, though not all of them. The table records 150,000 to 200,000 clones, roughly 10% of them present only once. The sample comprised PBMCs. These receptors were collected from a woman aged 30 to 39 in good health and CMV-seropositive.

This clone was seen only a few times. At the DNA level, this CDR3 is encoded by other sequences in the same sample as well. J is TRBJ2-5 and V is TRBV5-1, with no clear D. The CDR3 runs to 13 residues. Per the germline V gene, CDR1 is SGHRS and CDR2 is YFSETQ. V lost 0 bases and J 3 bases, leaving 6 bases between the germline ends. This chain's CDR3 is CASSLVIEETQYF. DNA of the CDR3: TGCGCCAGCAGCTTGGTAATCGAAGAGACCCAGTACTTC. Together with reference TRBV5-1 and TRBJ2-5, the CDR3 gives the full variable domain: KAGVTQTPRYLIKTRGQQVTLSCSPISGHRSVSWYQQTPGQGLQFLFEYFSETQRNKGNFPGRFSGRQFSNSRSEMNVSTLELGDSALYLCASSLVIEETQYFGPGTRLLVL.

The chain combines TRBV5-1 with TRBJ2-3, with a tentative D call TRBD1 (6 bases). Trimming stripped 4 bases from V and 2 bases from J, with 11 bases between. This CDR3 has 14 residues. Germline lookup yields CDR1 SGHRS and CDR2 YFSETQ. For the CDR3, the DNA is TGCGCCAGCAGCCCGGACAGATACACAGATACGCAGTATTTT. It is translated as CASSPDRYTDTQYF.

This chain uses TRBV30 with TRBJ1-2; D unclear. The CDR3 contains 14 residues. Germline V gives CDR1 GTSNPN, CDR2 SVGIG (reference sequence). Trimming removed 0 bases from V and 5 bases from J, with 13 bases in between. The CDR3, as DNA: TGTGCCTGGAGTGTTGGCAGTCCGAAATATGGCTACACCTTC. The encoded protein is CAWSVGSPKYGYTF.

The chain recombines TRBV6-1 with TRBJ2-7; 11 bases match TRBD2. CDR1 MNHNS and CDR2 SASEGT come from the germline V gene. The CDR3 length is 20 residues. The V and J ends lost 1 base and 0 bases, in that order; junction bases with no gene match: 14. This chain's CDR3 is CASSEGSASGRLIGSYEQYF. In nucleotides, the CDR3 is TGTGCCAGCAGTGAAGGATCGGCTAGCGGGAGGTTAATTGGCTCCTACGAGCAGTACTTC.

The chain carries TRBV2 and TRBJ1-5, with 8 bases lining up with TRBD1. The germline V gene has CDR1 SNHLY and CDR2 FYNNEI. Germline trimming cut 5 bases from V and 4 bases from J; bases unmatched to any gene: 7. The length of the CDR3 is 15 residues. The CDR3 DNA is TGTGCCAGCAGTCCAGACAGGGGTGCAAATCAGCCCCAGCATTTT. Its translation is CASSPDRGANQPQHF.

This clone turned up a few times. The V and J genes are TRBV29-1 and TRBJ2-5, with 11 bases identical to TRBD1. After removal of 5 bases from V and 7 bases from J, the junction contained 12 bases not matched to a gene. The CDR3 runs to 15 residues. Germline V gene sequence: CDR1 SQVTM, CDR2 ANQGSEA. CDR3 sequence: CSVPGQGVGGWTQYF. In nucleotides, the CDR3 is TGCAGCGTTCCGGGACAGGGGGTCGGGGGGTGGACCCAGTACTTC.

The chain is built from TRBV9 and TRBJ2-3; 11 bases are a match to TRBD2. This CDR3 comprises 15 residues. The V gene's germline CDR1 is SGDLS and CDR2 YYNGEE. The J segment lost 8 bases and the V segment lost 1 base, leaving 6 bases of the junction unmatched. Here the CDR3 DNA reads TGTGCCAGCAGCGTAAGACTAGCGGGAATCGGTACGCAGTATTTT. This sequence encodes CASSVRLAGIGTQYF. Full variable domain (missing parts from reference TRBV9 and TRBJ2-3): DSGVTQTPKHLITATGQRVTLRCSPRSGDLSVYWYQQSLDQGLQFLIQYYNGEERAKGNILERFSAQQFPDLHSELNLSSLELGDSALYFCASSVRLAGIGTQYFGPGTRLTVL.

This clone was seen only a few times. The rearrangement links TRBV6-5 to TRBJ2-1; 10 bases map to TRBD2. The CDR3 runs to 14 residues. With 6 bases clipped from V and 5 bases from J, the junction kept 4 bases outside the gene matches. CDR1 is MNHEY, CDR2 SVGAGI, per germline. In DNA, the CDR3 is TGTGCCAGCAGCATAGGACTAGCGGACAATGAGCAGTTCTTC. Its translation is CASSIGLADNEQFF.

The chain is built from TRBV5-1 and TRBJ2-1; TRBD2 matches at 10 bases. The ends lost 3 bases at V and 0 bases at J; junction bases unmatched: 3. Germline V gene sequence: CDR1 SGHRS, CDR2 YFSETQ. The CDR3 is 16 residues long. As DNA, the CDR3 is TGCGCCAGCAGCTCGGCTAGCGGGAGCTCCTACAATGAGCAGTTCTTC. Protein sequence: CASSSASGSSYNEQFF.

The chain uses TRBV10-1 and TRBJ2-7, with D possibly matching TRBD2 (7 bases). Trimming took 3 bases from V and 7 from J, leaving 13 bases between them. Germline V gives CDR1 WNHNN, CDR2 SYGVQD (reference sequence). This CDR3 is built from 13 residues. The CDR3 region is CASSETGGREQYF. CDR3 DNA sequence: TGCGCCAGCAGTGAAACGGGGGGCCGGGAGCAGTACTTC.

This chain connects TRBV27 to TRBJ2-7; a weak D match, TRBD1 (5 bases). V lost 2 bases and J lost 7, with 15 bases in between. The CDR3 extends over 14 amino acids. Germline V gene sequence: CDR1 MNHEY, CDR2 SMNVEV (reference sequence). This chain's CDR3 is CASSLGQGMGEQYF. The CDR3 coding sequence is TGTGCCAGCAGTTTAGGGCAGGGTATGGGGGAGCAGTACTTC.